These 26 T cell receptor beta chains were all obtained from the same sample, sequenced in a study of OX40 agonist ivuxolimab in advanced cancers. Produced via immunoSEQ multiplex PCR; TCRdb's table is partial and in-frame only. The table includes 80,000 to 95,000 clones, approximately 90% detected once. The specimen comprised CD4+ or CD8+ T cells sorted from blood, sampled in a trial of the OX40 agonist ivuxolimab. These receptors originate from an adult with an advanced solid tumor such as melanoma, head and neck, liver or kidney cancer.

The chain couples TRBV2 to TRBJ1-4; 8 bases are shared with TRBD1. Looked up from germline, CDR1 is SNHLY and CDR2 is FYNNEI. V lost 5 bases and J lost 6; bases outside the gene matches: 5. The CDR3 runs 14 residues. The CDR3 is CASSQQGGDEKLFF. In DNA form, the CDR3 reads TGTGCCAGCAGTCAACAGGGGGGGGATGAAAAACTGTTTTTT.

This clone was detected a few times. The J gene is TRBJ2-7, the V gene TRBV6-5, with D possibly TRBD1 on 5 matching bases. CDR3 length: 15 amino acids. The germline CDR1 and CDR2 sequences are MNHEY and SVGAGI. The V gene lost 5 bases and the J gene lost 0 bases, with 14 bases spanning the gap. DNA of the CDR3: TGTGCCAGCAGTCCCTCAGGGTTCGGCTCCTACGAGCAGTACTTC. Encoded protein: CASSPSGFGSYEQYF.

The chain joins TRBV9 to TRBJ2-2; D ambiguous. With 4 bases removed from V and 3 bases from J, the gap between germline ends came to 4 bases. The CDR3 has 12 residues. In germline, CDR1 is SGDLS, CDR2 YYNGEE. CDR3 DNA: TGTGCCAGCAGCCCCTACACCGGGGAGCTGTTTTTT. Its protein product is CASSPYTGELFF.

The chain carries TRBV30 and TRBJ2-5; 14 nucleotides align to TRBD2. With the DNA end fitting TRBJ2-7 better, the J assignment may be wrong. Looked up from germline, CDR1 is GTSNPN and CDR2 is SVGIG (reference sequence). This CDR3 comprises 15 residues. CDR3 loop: CAWSAGLAGGDEQYF. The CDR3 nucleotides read TGTGCCTGGAGTGCCGGACTAGCGGGAGGCGACGAGCAGTACTTC.

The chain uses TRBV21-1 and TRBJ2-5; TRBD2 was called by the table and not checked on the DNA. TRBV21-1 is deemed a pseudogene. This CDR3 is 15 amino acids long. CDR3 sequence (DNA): TGTGCCAGCAGCAAAGCGCCCGGGAGGGGGGAGACCCAGTACTTC. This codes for CASSKAPGRGETQYF.

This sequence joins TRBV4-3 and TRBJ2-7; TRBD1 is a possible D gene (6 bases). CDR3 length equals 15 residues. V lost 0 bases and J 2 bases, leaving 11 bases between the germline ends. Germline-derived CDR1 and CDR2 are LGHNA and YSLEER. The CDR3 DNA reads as TGCGCCAGCAGCCAAGATCTGGGGGCAGCCTACGAGCAGTACTTC. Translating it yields CASSQDLGAAYEQYF.

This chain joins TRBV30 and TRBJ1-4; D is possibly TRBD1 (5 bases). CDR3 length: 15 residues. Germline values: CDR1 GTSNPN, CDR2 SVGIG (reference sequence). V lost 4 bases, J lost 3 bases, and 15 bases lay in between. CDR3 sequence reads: CAWTQKGSANEKLFF. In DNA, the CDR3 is TGTGCCTGGACTCAAAAGGGGTCAGCTAATGAAAAACTGTTTTTT. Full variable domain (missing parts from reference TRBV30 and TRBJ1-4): SQTIHQWPATLVQPVGSPLSLECTVEGTSNPNLYWYRQAAGRGLQLLFYSVGIGQISSEVPQNLSASRPQDRQFILSSKKLLLSDSGFYLCAWTQKGSANEKLFFGSGTQLSVL.

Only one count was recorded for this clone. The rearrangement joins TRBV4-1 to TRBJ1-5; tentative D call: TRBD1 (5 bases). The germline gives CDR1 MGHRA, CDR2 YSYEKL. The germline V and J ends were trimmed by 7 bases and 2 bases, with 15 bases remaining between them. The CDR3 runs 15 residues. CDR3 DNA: TGCGCCAGCACCCTCGGGGGGAGCGGCAATCAGCCCCAGCATTTT. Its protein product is CASTLGGSGNQPQHF.

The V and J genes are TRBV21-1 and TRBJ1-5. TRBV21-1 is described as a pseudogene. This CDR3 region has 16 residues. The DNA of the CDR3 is TGTGCCAGCAGCAAATTTGGGACCGCCATCAATCAGCCCCAGCATTTT. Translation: CASSKFGTAINQPQHF.

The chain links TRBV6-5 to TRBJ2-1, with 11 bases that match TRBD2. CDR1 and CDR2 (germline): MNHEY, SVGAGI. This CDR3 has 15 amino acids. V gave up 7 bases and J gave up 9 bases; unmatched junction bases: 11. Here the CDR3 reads CASTPVTSGSGEQFF. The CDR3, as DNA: TGTGCCAGCACCCCGGTTACTAGCGGGAGTGGTGAGCAGTTCTTC.

The CDR3 DNA reads TGTGCCAGCAGCTTAAATGGGGCGGGAGACTATGGCTACACCTTC. Translation: CASSLNGAGDYGYTF. The V gene is TRBV7-3, the J gene TRBJ1-2; tentative D call: TRBD1 (5 bases). CDR3 length: 15 residues. Germline CDR1 reads SGHTA; CDR2 reads FQGTGA. The V end lost 1 base, the J end lost 3 bases, and 12 bases lay between the germline ends.

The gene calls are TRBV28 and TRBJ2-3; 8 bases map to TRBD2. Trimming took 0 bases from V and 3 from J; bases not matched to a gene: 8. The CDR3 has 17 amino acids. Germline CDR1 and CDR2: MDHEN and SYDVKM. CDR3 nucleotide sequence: TGTGCCAGCAGTTTATGGACTATCGGGAGGGCAACAGATACGCAGTATTTT. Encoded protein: CASSLWTIGRATDTQYF.

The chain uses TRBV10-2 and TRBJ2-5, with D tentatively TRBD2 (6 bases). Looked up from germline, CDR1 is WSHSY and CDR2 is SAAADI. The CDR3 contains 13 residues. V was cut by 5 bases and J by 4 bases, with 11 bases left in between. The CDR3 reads CASSQTSPETQYF. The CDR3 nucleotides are TGCGCCAGCAGTCAGACTAGTCCAGAGACCCAGTACTTC.

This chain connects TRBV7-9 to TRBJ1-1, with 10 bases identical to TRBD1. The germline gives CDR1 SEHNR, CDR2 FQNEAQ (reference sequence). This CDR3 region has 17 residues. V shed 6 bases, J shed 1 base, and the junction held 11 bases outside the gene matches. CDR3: CASSRRRQGAKNTEAFF. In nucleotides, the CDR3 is TGTGCCAGCAGTAGAAGAAGACAGGGGGCCAAGAACACTGAAGCTTTCTTT.

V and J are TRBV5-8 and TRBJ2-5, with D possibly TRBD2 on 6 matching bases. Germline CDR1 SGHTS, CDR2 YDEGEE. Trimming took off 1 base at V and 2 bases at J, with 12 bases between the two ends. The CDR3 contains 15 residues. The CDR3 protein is CASSLQLATQETQYF. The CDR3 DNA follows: TGTGCCAGCAGCTTGCAGCTAGCGACACAAGAGACCCAGTACTTC. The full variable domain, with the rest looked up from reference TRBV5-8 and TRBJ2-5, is EAGVTQSPTHLIKTRGQQATLRCSPISGHTSVYWYQQALGLGLQFLLWYDEGEERNRGNFPPRFSGRQFPNYSSELNVNALELEDSALYLCASSLQLATQETQYFGPGTRLLVL.

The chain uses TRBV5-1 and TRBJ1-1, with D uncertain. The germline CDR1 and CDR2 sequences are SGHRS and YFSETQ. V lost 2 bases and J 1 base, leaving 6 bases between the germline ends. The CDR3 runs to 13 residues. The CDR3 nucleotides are TGCGCCAGCAGCTTCGGGAGGAACACTGAAGCTTTCTTT. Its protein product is CASSFGRNTEAFF.

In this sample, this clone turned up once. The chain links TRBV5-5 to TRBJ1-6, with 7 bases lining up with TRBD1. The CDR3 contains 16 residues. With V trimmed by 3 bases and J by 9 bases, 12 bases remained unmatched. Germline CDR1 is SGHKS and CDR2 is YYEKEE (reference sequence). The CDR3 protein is CASSWGDSPEFSPLHF. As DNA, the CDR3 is TGTGCCAGCAGCTGGGGGGACAGCCCAGAATTTTCACCCCTCCACTTT.

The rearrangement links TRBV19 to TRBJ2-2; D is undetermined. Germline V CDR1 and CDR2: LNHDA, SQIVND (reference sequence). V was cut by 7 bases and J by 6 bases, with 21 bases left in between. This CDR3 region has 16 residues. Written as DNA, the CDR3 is TGTGCCAGTATGTCCGGCCTCACCGGTTGGGCCGGGGAGCTGTTTTTT. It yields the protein CASMSGLTGWAGELFF.

CDR3 bases: TGTGCCAGCAGTGAACAAACCCACAGGGGGGAGGGCTACACCTTC. Its protein product is CASSEQTHRGEGYTF. The V and J genes are TRBV2 and TRBJ1-2; 8 bases align to TRBD1. The CDR3 consists of 15 residues. Germline V CDR1 and CDR2: SNHLY, FYNNEI. The V segment lost 2 bases and the J segment 8 bases; nucleotides outside the gene matches: 10.

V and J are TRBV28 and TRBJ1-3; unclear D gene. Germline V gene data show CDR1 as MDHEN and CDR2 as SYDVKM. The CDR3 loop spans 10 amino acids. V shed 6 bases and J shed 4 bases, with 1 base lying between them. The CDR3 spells CASSGNTIYF. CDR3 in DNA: TGTGCCAGCAGCGGAAACACCATATATTTT.

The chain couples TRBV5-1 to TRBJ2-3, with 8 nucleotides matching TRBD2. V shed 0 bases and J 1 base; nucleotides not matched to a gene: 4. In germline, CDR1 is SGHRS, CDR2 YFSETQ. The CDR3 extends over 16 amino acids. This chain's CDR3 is CASSLAGSGGTDTQYF. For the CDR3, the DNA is TGCGCCAGCAGCTTGGCCGGTAGCGGGGGCACAGATACGCAGTATTTT.

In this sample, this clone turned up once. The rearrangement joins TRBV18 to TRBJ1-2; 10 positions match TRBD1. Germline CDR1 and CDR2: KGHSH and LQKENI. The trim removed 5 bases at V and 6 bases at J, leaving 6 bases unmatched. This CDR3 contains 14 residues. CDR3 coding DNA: TGTGCCAGCTCATCTACCGGGACAGGGGATGGCTACACCTTC. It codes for CASSSTGTGDGYTF. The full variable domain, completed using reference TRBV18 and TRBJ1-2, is NAGVMQNPRHLVRRRGQEARLRCSPMKGHSHVYWYRQLPEEGLKFMVYLQKENIIDESGMPKERFSAEFPKEGPSILRIQQVVRGDSAAYFCASSSTGTGDGYTFGSGTRLTVV.

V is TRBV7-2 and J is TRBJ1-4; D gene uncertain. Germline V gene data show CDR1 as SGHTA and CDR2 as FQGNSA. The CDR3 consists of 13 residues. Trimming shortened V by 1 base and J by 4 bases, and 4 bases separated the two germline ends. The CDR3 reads CASSLGVNEKLFF. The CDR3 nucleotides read TGTGCCAGCAGCTTAGGTGTTAATGAAAAACTGTTTTTT.

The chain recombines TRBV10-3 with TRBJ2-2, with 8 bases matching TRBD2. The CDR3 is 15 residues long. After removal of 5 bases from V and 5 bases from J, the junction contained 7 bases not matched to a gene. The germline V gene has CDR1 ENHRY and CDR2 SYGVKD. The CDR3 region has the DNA TGTGCCATCAGTCCCAAGGGACTAGGAACCGGGGAGCTGTTTTTT. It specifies CAISPKGLGTGELFF.

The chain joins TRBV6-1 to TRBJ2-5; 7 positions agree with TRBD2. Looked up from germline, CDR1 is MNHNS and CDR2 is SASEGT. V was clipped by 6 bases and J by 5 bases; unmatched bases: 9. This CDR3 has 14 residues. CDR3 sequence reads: CASRSSTSWETQYF. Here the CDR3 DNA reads TGTGCCAGCAGATCATCGACTAGCTGGGAGACCCAGTACTTC.

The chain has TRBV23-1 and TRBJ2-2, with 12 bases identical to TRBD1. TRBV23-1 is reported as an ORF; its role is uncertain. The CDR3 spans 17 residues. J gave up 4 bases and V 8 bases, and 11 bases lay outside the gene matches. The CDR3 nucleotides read TGCGCCAGCCGACAAGTTAAGGGACAGGGGGCCACCGGGGAGCTGTTTTTT. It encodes CASRQVKGQGATGELFF.